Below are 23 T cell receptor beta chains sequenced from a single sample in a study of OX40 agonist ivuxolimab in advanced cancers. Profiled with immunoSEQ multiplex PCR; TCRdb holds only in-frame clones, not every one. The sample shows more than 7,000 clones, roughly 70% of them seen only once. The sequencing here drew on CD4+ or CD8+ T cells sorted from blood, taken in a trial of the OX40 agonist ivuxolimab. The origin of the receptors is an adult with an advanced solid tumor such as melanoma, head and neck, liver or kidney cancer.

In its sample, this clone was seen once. This CDR3 reads CASSLTSGRHNEQFF. DNA for the CDR3: TGTGCCAGCAGCTTGACTAGCGGAAGACACAATGAGCAGTTCTTC. V and J are TRBV7-2 and TRBJ2-1; TRBD2 aligns across 9 bases. The junction had 5 bases not matched to a gene; V was cut back by 3 bases and J by 5 bases. Germline V gives CDR1 SGHTA, CDR2 FQGNSA. The CDR3 totals 15 residues.

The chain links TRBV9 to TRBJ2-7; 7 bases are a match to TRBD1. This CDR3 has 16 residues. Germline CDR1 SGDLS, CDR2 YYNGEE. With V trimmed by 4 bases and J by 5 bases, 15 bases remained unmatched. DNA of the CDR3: TGTGCCAGCAGCCTGATGGGAACACAGGGGATGGACGAGCAGTACTTC. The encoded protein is CASSLMGTQGMDEQYF.

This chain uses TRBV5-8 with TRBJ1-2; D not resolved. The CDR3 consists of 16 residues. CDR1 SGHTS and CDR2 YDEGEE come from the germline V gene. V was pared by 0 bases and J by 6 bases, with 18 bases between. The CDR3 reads CASSLAVTAQPDGYTF. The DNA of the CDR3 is TGTGCCAGCAGCTTGGCTGTTACAGCACAACCAGATGGCTACACCTTC.

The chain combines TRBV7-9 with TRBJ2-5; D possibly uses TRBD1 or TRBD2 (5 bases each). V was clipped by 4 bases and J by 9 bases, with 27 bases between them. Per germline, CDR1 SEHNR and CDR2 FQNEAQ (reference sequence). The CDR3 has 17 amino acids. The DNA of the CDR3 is TGTGCCAGCAGCTCCACCTTAGCGCACTGGGGGTTTGCGGCCCAGTACTTC. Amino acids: CASSSTLAHWGFAAQYF. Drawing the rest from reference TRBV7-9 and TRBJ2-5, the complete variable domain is DTGVSQNPRHKITKRGQNVTFRCDPISEHNRLYWYRQTLGQGPEFLTYFQNEAQLEKSRLLSDRFSAERPKGSFSTLEIQRTEQGDSAMYLCASSSTLAHWGFAAQYFGPGTRLLVL.

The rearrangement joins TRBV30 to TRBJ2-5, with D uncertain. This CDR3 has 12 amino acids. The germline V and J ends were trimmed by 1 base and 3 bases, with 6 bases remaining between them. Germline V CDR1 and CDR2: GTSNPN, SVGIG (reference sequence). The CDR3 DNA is TGTGCCTGGAGTGAAGTAAAAGAGACCCAGTACTTC. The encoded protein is CAWSEVKETQYF.

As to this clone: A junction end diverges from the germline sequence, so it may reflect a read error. The CDR3 sequence is CAGRTDSYNEQFF. For the CDR3, the DNA is TGTGCCGGCAGGACAGACTCCTACAATGAGCAGTTCTTC. The chain joins TRBV5-4 to TRBJ2-1; D perhaps matches TRBD1 (6 bases). Germline V CDR1 and CDR2: SGHNT, YYREEE (reference sequence). The CDR3 has 13 residues.

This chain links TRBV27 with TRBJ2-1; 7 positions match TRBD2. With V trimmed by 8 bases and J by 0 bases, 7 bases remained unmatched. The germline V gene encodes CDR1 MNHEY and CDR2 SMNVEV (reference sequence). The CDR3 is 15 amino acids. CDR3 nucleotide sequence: TGTGCCAGCGGCTGGGGCGGGGGCTCCTACAATGAGCAGTTCTTC. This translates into CASGWGGGSYNEQFF.

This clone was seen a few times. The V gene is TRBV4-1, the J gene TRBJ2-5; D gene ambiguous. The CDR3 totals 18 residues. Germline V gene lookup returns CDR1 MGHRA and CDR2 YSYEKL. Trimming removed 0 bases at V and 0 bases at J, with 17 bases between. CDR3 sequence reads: CASSQDRVSHYYQETQYF. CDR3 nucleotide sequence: TGCGCCAGCAGCCAAGATAGGGTCAGCCACTATTACCAAGAGACCCAGTACTTC.

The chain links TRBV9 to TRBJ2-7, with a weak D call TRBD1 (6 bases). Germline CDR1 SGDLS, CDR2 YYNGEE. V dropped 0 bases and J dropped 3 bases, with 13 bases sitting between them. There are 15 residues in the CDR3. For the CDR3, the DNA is TGTGCCAGCAGCGTAGGACACAGGGAGAACTACGAGCAGTACTTC. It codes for CASSVGHRENYEQYF.

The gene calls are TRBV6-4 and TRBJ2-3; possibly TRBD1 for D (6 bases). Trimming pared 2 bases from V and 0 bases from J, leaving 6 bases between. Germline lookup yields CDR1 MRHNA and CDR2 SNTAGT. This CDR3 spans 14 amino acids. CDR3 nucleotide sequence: TGTGCCAGCAGTGACAGGGGGAGCACAGATACGCAGTATTTT. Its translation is CASSDRGSTDTQYF.

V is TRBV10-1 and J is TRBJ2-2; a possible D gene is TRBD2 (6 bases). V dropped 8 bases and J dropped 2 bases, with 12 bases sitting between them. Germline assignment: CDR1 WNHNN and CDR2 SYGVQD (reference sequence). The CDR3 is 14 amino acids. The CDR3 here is CASSAGFNTGELFF. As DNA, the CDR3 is TGCGCCAGCTCTGCGGGATTCAACACCGGGGAGCTGTTTTTT.

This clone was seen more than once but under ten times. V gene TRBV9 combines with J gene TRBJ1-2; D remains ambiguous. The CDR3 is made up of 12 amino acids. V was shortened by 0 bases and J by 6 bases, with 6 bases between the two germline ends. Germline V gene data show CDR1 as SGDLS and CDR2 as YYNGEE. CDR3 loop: CASSVEGNGYTF. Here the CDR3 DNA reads TGTGCCAGCAGCGTAGAAGGAAATGGCTACACCTTC.

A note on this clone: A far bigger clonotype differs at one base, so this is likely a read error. CDR3 DNA sequence: TGCAGCGTCGCCGAGACTAGCGGGAGTCGCTCCGAGCAGTACTTC. This sequence encodes CSVAETSGSRSEQYF. This chain uses TRBV29-1 with TRBJ2-7; 12 bases line up with TRBD2. After removal of 6 bases from V and 6 bases from J, the junction contained 12 bases not matched to a gene. Looked up from germline, CDR1 is SQVTM and CDR2 is ANQGSEA. This CDR3 has 15 amino acids.

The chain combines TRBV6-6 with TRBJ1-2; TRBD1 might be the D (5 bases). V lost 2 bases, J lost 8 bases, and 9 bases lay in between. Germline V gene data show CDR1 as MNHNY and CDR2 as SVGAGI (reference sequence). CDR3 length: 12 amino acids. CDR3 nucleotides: TGTGCCAGCAGTTACGGGGGGGAAGGCTACACCTTC. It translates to CASSYGGEGYTF.

In DNA form, the CDR3 reads TGTGCCAGCAGCTTGGGCAGGAGTCCCTACGAGCAGTACTTC. Residues: CASSLGRSPYEQYF. This chain uses TRBV4-2 with TRBJ2-7; D gene unclear. The CDR3 runs to 14 residues. Trimming removed 5 bases from V and 2 bases from J, with 13 bases in between. Germline V gene data show CDR1 as LGHNA and CDR2 as YNFKEQ.

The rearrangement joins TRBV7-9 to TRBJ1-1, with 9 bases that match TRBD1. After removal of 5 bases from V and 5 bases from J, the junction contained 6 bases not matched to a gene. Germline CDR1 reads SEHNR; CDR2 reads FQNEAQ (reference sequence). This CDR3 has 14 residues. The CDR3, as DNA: TGTGCCAGCAGCCCTATGACAGGGGGGACTGAAGCTTTCTTT. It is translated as CASSPMTGGTEAFF. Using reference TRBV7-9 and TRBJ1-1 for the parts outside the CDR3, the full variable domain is DTGVSQNPRHKITKRGQNVTFRCDPISEHNRLYWYRQTLGQGPEFLTYFQNEAQLEKSRLLSDRFSAERPKGSFSTLEIQRTEQGDSAMYLCASSPMTGGTEAFFGQGTRLTVV.

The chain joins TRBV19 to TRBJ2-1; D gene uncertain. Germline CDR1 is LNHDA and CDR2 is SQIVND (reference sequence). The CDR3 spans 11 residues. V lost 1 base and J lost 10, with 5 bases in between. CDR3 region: CASSIGIEQFF. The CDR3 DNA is TGTGCCAGTAGTATAGGTATAGAGCAGTTCTTC. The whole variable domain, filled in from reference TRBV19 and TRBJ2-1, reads DGGITQSPKYLFRKEGQNVTLSCEQNLNHDAMYWYRQDPGQGLRLIYYSQIVNDFQKGDIAEGYSVSREKKESFPLTVTSAQKNPTAFYLCASSIGIEQFFGPGTRLTVL.

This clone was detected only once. The CDR3: CASSVARVNTGELFF. CDR3 DNA: TGTGCCAGCAGCGTAGCCAGGGTGAACACCGGGGAGCTGTTTTTT. This rearrangement joins TRBV9 to TRBJ2-2, with D maybe TRBD1 (5 bases). V lost 0 bases to trimming and J lost 1 base, with 7 bases between them. The CDR3 length is 15 residues. Germline lookup yields CDR1 SGDLS and CDR2 YYNGEE.

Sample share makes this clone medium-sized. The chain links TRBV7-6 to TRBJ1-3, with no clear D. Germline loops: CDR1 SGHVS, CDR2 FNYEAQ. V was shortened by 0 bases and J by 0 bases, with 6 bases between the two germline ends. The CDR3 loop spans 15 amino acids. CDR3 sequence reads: CASSLAASSGNTIYF. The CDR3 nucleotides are TGTGCCAGCAGCTTAGCCGCCAGCTCTGGAAACACCATATATTTT.

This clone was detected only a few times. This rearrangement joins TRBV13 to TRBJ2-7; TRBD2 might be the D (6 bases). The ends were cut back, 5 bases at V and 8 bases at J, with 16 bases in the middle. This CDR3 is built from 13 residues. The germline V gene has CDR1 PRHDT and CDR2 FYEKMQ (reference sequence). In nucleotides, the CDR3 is TGTGCCAGCAGCCCCGGTAGCGGCTTGCAGCAGTACTTC. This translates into CASSPGSGLQQYF.

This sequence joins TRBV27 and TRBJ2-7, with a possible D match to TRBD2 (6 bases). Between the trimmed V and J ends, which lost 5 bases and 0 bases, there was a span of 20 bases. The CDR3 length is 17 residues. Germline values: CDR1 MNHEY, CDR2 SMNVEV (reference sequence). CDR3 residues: CASSRGPSSASSYEQYF. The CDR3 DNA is TGTGCCAGCAGTAGGGGCCCATCTAGCGCGAGCTCCTACGAGCAGTACTTC.

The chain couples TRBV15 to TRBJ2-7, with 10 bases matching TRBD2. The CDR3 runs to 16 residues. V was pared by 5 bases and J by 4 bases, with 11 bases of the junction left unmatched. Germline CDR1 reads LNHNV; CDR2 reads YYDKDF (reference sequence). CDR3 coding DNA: TGTGCCACCAGCCCCCGCGGACTAGCGGACGCGTACGAGCAGTACTTC. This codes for CATSPRGLADAYEQYF.

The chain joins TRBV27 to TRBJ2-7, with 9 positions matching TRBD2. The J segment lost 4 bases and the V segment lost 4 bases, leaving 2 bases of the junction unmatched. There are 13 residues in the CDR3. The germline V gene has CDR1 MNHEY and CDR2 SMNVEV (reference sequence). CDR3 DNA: TGTGCCAGCAGTTATAGCGGGGGTTACGAGCAGTACTTC. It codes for CASSYSGGYEQYF.